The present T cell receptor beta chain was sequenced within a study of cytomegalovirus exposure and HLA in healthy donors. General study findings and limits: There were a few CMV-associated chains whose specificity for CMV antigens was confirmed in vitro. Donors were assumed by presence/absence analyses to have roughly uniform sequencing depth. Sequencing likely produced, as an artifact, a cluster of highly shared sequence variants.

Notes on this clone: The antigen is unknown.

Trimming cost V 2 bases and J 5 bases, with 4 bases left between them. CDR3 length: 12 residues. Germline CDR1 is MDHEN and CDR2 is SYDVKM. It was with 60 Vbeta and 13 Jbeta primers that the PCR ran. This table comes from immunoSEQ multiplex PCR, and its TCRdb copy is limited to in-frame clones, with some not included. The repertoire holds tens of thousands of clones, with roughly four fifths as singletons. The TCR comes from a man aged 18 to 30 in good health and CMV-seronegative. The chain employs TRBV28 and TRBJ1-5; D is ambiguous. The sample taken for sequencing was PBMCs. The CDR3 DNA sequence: TGTGCCAGCAGTTTAATAGATCAGCCCCAGCATTTT. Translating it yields CASSLIDQPQHF.